The source of this T cell receptor beta chain is a study of regulatory T cells in long-lasting Graves disease. Notes on the study in general: Small sample size may have lowered accuracy.

Time point reported: newly diagnosed GD, antithyroid drugs for less than 3 months. RNA extracted from PBMCs served as the sequencing template. This clonotype appeared once. As yet, its antigen is unknown. The CDR3 runs 14 residues. The V gene end was trimmed by 2 bases and the J gene end by 4 bases; junction bases not matched to a gene: 7. Per the germline V gene, CDR1 is GTSNPN and CDR2 is SVGIG (reference sequence). CDR3 regions were amplified by Arm-PCR using iRepertoire HTBI primers to build TCR beta libraries. TCRdb redid the calling of the multiplex PCR reads with MiXCR, one entry per CDR3 protein. The sample has approximately 540,000 distinct CDR3 sequences, more than 10% seen once; the top ten hold roughly 8.9%. The sample also formed part of further work on T cells in Graves' hyperthyroidism and ophthalmopathy.

The chain is built from TRBV30 and TRBJ2-5; 7 bases fit TRBD1. This clonotype was sampled from a woman in her twenties or thirties with Graves disease. The sample in question was peripheral blood mononuclear cells (PBMCs), obtained at new diagnosis, from a patient treated with antithyroid drugs. The CDR3 nucleotides read TGTGCCTGGAGTAGGGGGCCCCCTCTAGAGACCCAGTACTTC. Its protein is CAWSRGPPLETQYF.